What follows is one TCR beta chain and its context. This record belongs to a study of blood T cell repertoires in COVID-19. Across the study: Samples taken during acute and convalescent COVID-19 were collected in the United States, Italy and Spain. The analysed material was cDNA or gDNA that came from T cells, B-cell-depleted T cells, or PBMCs.

CDR1 SGHAT and CDR2 FQNNGV come from the germline V gene. Trimming at V came to 4 bases and at J to 2 bases, leaving 8 bases not matched to a gene. CDR3 size: 17 residues. In the original analysis: Scientists estimated how many nucleated cells there were by amplifying reference gene primers. The protocol was immunoSEQ multiplex PCR, while the TCRdb copy is restricted to in-frame clones and leaves out a portion. That table gives V, J and clone size, and the DNA gave D and trimming. The sample comprises 450,000 or so clones, 70% to 90% of which are singletons, and more than 0.7% rests with the top ten. Enrolled during active infection, Seattle patients were then followed longitudinally.

The sequenced sample consisted of peripheral blood. V gene TRBV11-2 combines with J gene TRBJ2-3; the match to TRBD2 covers 11 bases. The origin of this receptor is a man younger than 35 with COVID-19, enrolled during active disease. The CDR3 protein is CASSSTGTSGYTDTQYF. CDR3 DNA: TGTGCCAGCAGCTCGACCGGGACTAGCGGATACACAGATACGCAGTATTTT.